This T cell receptor (beta chain) was found in a study of blood T cell repertoires in COVID-19. In the study overall: Acute-phase and convalescent COVID-19 samples originated in the United States, Italy and Spain. Nucleic acid was either cDNA or gDNA, and it came from T cells, B-cell-depleted T cells, or PBMCs.

Seattle's enrolled individuals joined amid active infection and were then monitored longitudinally. CDR1 and CDR2 from the germline V gene are MNHNS and SASEGT. CDR3 length equals 12 residues. V shed 10 bases and J shed 1 base, with 9 bases lying between them. TCRdb keeps only in-frame clones here, not all; method: immunoSEQ multiplex PCR. The data hold fewer than 200,000 clones, with approximately 90% observed a single time. The chain uses TRBV6-1 and TRBJ2-3; weak D call: TRBD2 (6 bases). Sequencing used peripheral blood. This TCR came from a woman in her seventies with COVID-19, enrolled during active disease. This CDR3 is CATLAGTDTQYF. CDR3 coding DNA: TGTGCCACCTTAGCGGGCACAGATACGCAGTATTTT.